The 5 T cell receptor beta chains below come from one sample, sequenced in a study of blood T cells in healthy people across ages. Alongside a J-beta primer mix, a sample-barcoded 5' primer served in a second PCR lasting roughly 6 to 11 cycles. MiXCR, run by TCRdb on the 5' RACE reads, gives a single entry per CDR3 protein. The data contain about 970,000 distinct CDR3 sequences, 45% to 60% of them singletons. Input material: blood. Receptor source: a woman aged 55-70 years in good health.

In its sample, this clonotype was seen once. J is TRBJ1-2 and V is TRBV6-5, with D possibly being TRBD1 (6 bases). V shed 4 bases and J shed 6 bases, with 15 bases lying between them. The CDR3 consists of 14 residues. The germline CDR1 and CDR2 sequences are MNHEY and SVGAGI. CDR3: CASSFPSGAHGYTF. The CDR3 DNA reads as TGTGCCAGCAGTTTCCCTTCGGGGGCTCATGGCTACACCTTC.

This sequence joins TRBV4-1 and TRBJ2-1, with 8 nucleotides matching TRBD1. V was clipped by 5 bases and J by 4 bases; unmatched bases: 10. This CDR3 has 16 residues. Germline loops: CDR1 MGHRA, CDR2 YSYEKL. CDR3 residues: CASSFRTGGAYNEQFF. CDR3 sequence (DNA): TGCGCCAGCAGCTTCCGCACAGGGGGAGCATACAATGAGCAGTTCTTC.

V usage is TRBV14 and J usage is TRBJ1-2, with a weak D call TRBD1 (5 bases). V lost 2 bases, J lost 8 bases, and 18 bases lay in between. The CDR3 is made up of 15 amino acids. The germline V gene has CDR1 SGHDN and CDR2 FVKESK. Here the CDR3 reads CASSQISREVEGYTF. CDR3 bases: TGTGCCAGCAGCCAAATAAGCAGGGAAGTGGAAGGCTACACCTTC. Variable domain in full (rest from reference TRBV14 and TRBJ1-2): EAGVTQFPSHSVIEKGQTVTLRCDPISGHDNLYWYRRVMGKEIKFLLHFVKESKQDESGMPNNRFLAERTGGTYSTLKVQPAELEDSGVYFCASSQISREVEGYTFGSGTRLTVV.

The V call is TRBV28, the J call TRBJ2-5, with D perhaps TRBD2 (5 bases). V was cut by 7 bases and J by 0 bases, with 15 bases left in between. The CDR3 contains 15 residues. Germline CDR1 reads MDHEN; CDR2 reads SYDVKM. DNA of the CDR3: TGTGCCAGCACGGGGAGACACTGGTACCAAGAGACCCAGTACTTC. This sequence encodes CASTGRHWYQETQYF.

In its sample, this clonotype was seen a few times. The chain has TRBV4-1 and TRBJ2-5; D gene ambiguous. The V end lost 1 base, the J end lost 4 bases, and 13 bases lay between the germline ends. CDR1 is MGHRA, CDR2 YSYEKL, per germline. This CDR3 is 15 amino acids long. In DNA, the CDR3 is TGCGCCAGCAGCCAAGCGGTTCTCTCGCGAGAGACCCAGTACTTC. It encodes CASSQAVLSRETQYF.